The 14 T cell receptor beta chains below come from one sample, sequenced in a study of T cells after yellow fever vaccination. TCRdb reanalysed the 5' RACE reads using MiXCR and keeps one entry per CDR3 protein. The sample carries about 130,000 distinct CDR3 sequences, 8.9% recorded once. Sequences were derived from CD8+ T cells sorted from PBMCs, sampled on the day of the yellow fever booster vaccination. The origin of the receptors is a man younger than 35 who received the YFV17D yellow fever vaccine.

DNA for the CDR3: TGTGCCAGTAGTTGGCGGGATAACACTGAAGCTTTCTTT. It specifies CASSWRDNTEAFF. The V gene is TRBV19, the J gene TRBJ1-1, with unresolved D. This CDR3 spans 13 amino acids. Germline V lookup: CDR1 LNHDA, CDR2 SQIVND (reference sequence). V was trimmed by 5 bases and J by 2 bases, leaving 9 bases between them.

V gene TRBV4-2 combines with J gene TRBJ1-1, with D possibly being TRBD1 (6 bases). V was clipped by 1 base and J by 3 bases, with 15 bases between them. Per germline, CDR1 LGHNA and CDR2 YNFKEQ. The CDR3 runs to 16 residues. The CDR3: CASSQVGEGGDTEAFF. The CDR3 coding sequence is TGTGCCAGCAGCCAAGTTGGGGAGGGGGGGGACACTGAAGCTTTCTTT.

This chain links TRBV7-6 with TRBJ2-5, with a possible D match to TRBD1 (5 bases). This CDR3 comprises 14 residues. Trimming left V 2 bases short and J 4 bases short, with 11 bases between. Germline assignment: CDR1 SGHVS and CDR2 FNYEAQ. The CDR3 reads CASSLWAGSETQYF. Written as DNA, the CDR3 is TGTGCCAGCAGCTTATGGGCAGGGTCAGAGACCCAGTACTTC.

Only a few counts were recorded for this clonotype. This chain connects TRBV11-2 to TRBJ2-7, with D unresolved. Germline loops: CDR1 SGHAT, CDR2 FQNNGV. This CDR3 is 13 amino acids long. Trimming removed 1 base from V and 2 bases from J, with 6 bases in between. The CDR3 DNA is TGTGCCAGCAGCTTAGGACATACCTACGAGCAGTACTTC. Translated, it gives CASSLGHTYEQYF.

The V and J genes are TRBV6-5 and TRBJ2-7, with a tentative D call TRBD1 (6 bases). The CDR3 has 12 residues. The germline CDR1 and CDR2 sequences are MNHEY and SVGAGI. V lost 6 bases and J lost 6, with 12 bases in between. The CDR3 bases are TGTGCCAGCAGACATACAGGGACCGAGCAGTACGTC. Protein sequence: CASRHTGTEQYV.

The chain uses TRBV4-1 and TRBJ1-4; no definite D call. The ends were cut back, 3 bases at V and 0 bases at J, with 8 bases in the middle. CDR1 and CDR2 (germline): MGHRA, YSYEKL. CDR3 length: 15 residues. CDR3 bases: TGCGCCAGCAGCCACACGACTACAACTAATGAAAAACTGTTTTTT. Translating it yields CASSHTTTTNEKLFF.

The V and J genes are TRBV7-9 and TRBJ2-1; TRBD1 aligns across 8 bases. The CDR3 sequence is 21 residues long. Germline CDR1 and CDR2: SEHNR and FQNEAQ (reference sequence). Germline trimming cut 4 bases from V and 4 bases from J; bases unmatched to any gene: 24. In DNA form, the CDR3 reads TGTGCCAGCAGCTCGCGTCGCCGAAAGAAGACAGGGGAATTGGGATACAATGAGCAGTTCTTC. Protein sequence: CASSSRRRKKTGELGYNEQFF. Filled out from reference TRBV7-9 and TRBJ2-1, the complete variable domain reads DTGVSQNPRHKITKRGQNVTFRCDPISEHNRLYWYRQTLGQGPEFLTYFQNEAQLEKSRLLSDRFSAERPKGSFSTLEIQRTEQGDSAMYLCASSSRRRKKTGELGYNEQFFGPGTRLTVL.

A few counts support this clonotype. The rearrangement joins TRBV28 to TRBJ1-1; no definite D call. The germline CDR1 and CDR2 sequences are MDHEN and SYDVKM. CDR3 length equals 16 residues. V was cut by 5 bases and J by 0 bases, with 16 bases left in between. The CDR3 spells CASSPPVGRLNTEAFF. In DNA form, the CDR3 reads TGTGCCAGCAGTCCCCCGGTGGGCAGACTGAACACTGAAGCTTTCTTT. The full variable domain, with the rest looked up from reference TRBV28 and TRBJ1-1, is DVKVTQSSRYLVKRTGEKVFLECVQDMDHENMFWYRQDPGLGLRLIYFSYDVKMKEKGDIPEGYSVSREKKERFSLILESASTNQTSMYLCASSPPVGRLNTEAFFGQGTRLTVV.

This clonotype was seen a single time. The CDR3 DNA reads TGCAGTGCTAGAGATCCAGTACCCGCAGGGACTGAAGCTTTCTTT. Its protein is CSARDPVPAGTEAFF. The V call is TRBV20-1, the J call TRBJ1-1; weak D call: TRBD1 (5 bases). The CDR3 is 15 amino acids. The V gene lost 0 bases and the J gene lost 5 bases, with 16 bases spanning the gap. Germline-derived CDR1 and CDR2 are DFQATT and SNEGSKA (reference sequence).

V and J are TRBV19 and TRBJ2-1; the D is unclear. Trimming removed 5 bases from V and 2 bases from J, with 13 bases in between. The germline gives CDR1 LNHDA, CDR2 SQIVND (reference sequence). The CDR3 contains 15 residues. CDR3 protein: CASSPSGLTYNEQFF. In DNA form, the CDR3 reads TGTGCCAGTAGTCCCAGTGGGCTAACCTACAATGAGCAGTTCTTC.

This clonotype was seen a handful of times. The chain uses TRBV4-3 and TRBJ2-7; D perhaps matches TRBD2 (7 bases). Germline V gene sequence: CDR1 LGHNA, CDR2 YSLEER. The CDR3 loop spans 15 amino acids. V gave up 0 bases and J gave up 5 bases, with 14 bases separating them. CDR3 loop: CASSQDRGGPNEQYF. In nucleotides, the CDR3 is TGCGCCAGCAGCCAAGATCGCGGGGGCCCTAACGAGCAGTACTTC.

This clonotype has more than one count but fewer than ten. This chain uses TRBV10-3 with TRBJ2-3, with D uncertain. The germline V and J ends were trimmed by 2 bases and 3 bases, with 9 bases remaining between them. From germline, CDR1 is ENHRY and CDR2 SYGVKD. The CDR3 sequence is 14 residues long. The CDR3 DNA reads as TGTGCCATCAGTGAGGAACTGTCGACAGATACGCAGTATTTT. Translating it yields CAISEELSTDTQYF.

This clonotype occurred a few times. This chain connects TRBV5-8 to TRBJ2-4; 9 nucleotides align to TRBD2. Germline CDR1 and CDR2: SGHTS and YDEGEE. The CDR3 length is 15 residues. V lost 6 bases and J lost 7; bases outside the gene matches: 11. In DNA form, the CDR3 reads TGTGCCAGCACCTCCGGGGTGGGGACTAGCAACATTCAGTACTTC. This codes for CASTSGVGTSNIQYF.

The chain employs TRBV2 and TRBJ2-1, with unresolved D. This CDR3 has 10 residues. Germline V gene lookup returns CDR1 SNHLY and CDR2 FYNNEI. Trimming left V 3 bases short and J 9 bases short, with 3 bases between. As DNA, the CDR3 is TGTGCCAGCAGTGACTTTGAGCAGTTCTTC. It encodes CASSDFEQFF.